This T cell receptor (beta chain) derives from a study of cytomegalovirus exposure and HLA in healthy donors. It was with 60 Vbeta and 13 Jbeta primers that the PCR ran. TCRdb's copy holds only in-frame clones and misses some; the assay was immunoSEQ multiplex PCR. Of under 200,000 clones listed, roughly 80% are singletons. Germline CDR1 LNHNV, CDR2 YYDKDF (reference sequence). CDR3 length: 15 amino acids. V dropped 0 bases and J dropped 1 base, with 7 bases sitting between them. As for this clone: Its specificity is unknown.

Points from the study as a whole: In an earlier analysis, about 90% or about 30%: the productive usage of most TCR beta V segments.

This sequence joins TRBV15 and TRBJ1-5, with a weak D call TRBD1 (5 bases). The source material was PBMCs. This sequence originates from a man aged 35 to 55 in good health and CMV-seronegative. The CDR3 sequence: CATSRERQSNQPQHF. The CDR3 DNA reads as TGTGCCACCAGCAGAGAACGACAGAGCAATCAGCCCCAGCATTTT.